What follows are 20 T cell receptor beta chains derived from one specimen sequenced in a study of blood T cell repertoires in COVID-19. Only in-frame clones appear in the TCRdb table, and some are missing; sequencing was by immunoSEQ multiplex PCR. The table has 350,000 to 500,000 clones, 85% to 90% seen once. Sequencing used peripheral blood. Source of these receptors: a man between 18 and 29 years old with COVID-19, enrolled during active disease.

J is TRBJ2-3 and V is TRBV12-3 or TRBV12-4; 8 positions match TRBD2. The CDR3 spans 13 residues. After removal of 5 bases from V and 13 bases from J, the junction contained 11 bases not matched to a gene. The CDR3 loop is CASSRGRSDRKYF. The CDR3 DNA reads TGTGCCAGCAGTCGCGGGAGGTCGGATAGGAAGTATTTT.

The count of this clone is one. The chain joins TRBV13 to TRBJ2-2; perhaps TRBD2 as D (6 bases). This CDR3 spans 14 amino acids. Germline V gene data show CDR1 as PRHDT and CDR2 as FYEKMQ (reference sequence). Trimming took off 3 bases at V and 5 bases at J, with 10 bases between the two ends. CDR3: CASSFELATGELFF. The CDR3 bases are TGTGCCAGCAGCTTCGAACTAGCAACCGGGGAGCTGTTTTTT.

The CDR3 reads CASSPRGGGYTEAFF. CDR3 nucleotides: TGTGCCAGCAGCCCCCGGGGAGGGGGTTACACTGAAGCTTTCTTT. This chain uses TRBV11-3 with TRBJ1-1; D is perhaps TRBD1 (6 bases). CDR1 SGHNT and CDR2 YENEEA come from the germline V gene. The V end lost 5 bases, the J end lost 3 bases, and 16 bases lay between the germline ends. The CDR3 length is 15 residues. Supplemented by reference TRBV11-3 and TRBJ1-1, the full variable domain reads EAGVVQSPRYKIIEKKQPVAFWCNPISGHNTLYWYLQNLGQGPELLIRYENEEAVDDSQLPKDRFSAERLKGVDSTLKIQPAELGDSAVYLCASSPRGGGYTEAFFGQGTRLTVV.

Of note for this clone: The same CDR3 also results from other DNA sequences found in this sample. The chain carries TRBV6-5 and TRBJ2-7, with a tentative D call TRBD2 (6 bases). Germline assignment: CDR1 MNHEY and CDR2 SVGAGI. The CDR3 consists of 12 residues. V was trimmed by 8 bases and J by 2 bases, leaving 10 bases between them. CDR3: CASSGGTYEQYF. CDR3 nucleotides: TGTGCCAGCTCAGGCGGGACCTACGAGCAGTACTTC.

The gene calls are TRBV5-1 and TRBJ2-7; 9 bases are shared with TRBD2. The CDR3 is 16 residues long. V was clipped by 4 bases and J by 0 bases; unmatched bases: 8. Looked up from germline, CDR1 is SGHRS and CDR2 is YFSETQ. This chain's CDR3 is CASSAGTSLFSYEQYF. The CDR3 coding sequence is TGCGCCAGCAGCGCCGGGACTAGCCTATTCTCCTACGAGCAGTACTTC. Full variable domain (remainder filled in from reference TRBV5-1 and TRBJ2-7): KAGVTQTPRYLIKTRGQQVTLSCSPISGHRSVSWYQQTPGQGLQFLFEYFSETQRNKGNFPGRFSGRQFSNSRSEMNVSTLELGDSALYLCASSAGTSLFSYEQYFGPGTRLTVT.

The V gene is TRBV6-5, the J gene TRBJ2-1; 10 bases agree with TRBD2. Germline values: CDR1 MNHEY, CDR2 SVGAGI. The V and J ends lost 6 bases and 3 bases, in that order; junction bases with no gene match: 5. This CDR3 has 15 amino acids. The DNA for the CDR3 is TGTGCCAGCAGCTATGGACTAGCGGTCTACAATGAGCAGTTCTTC. This encodes CASSYGLAVYNEQFF.

The rearrangement joins TRBV2 to TRBJ2-7; D unclear. The CDR3 contains 12 residues. V lost 4 bases and J lost 3, with 7 bases in between. CDR1 SNHLY and CDR2 FYNNEI come from the germline V gene. The CDR3 protein is CASSAGDYEQYF. CDR3 DNA: TGTGCCAGCAGTGCGGGTGACTACGAGCAGTACTTC.

V and J are TRBV23-1 and TRBJ1-3; possibly TRBD1 for D (6 bases). TRBV23-1 carries the ORF label, with uncertain function. The CDR3 loop spans 17 amino acids. The V gene lost 3 bases and the J gene lost 0 bases, with 15 bases spanning the gap. CDR3 residues: CASSHPRRDTSGNTIYF. The DNA of the CDR3 is TGCGCCAGCAGTCATCCACGCCGGGACACCTCTGGAAACACCATATATTTT.

V and J are TRBV30 and TRBJ2-5, with D possibly being TRBD2 (5 bases). V dropped 1 base and J dropped 5 bases, with 20 bases sitting between them. The CDR3 is 16 amino acids. From germline, CDR1 is GTSNPN and CDR2 SVGIG (reference sequence). This CDR3 reads CAWSGGRASVGETQYF. The CDR3 DNA sequence: TGTGCCTGGAGTGGAGGGCGGGCCTCAGTCGGGGAGACCCAGTACTTC.

The rearrangement uses TRBV15 and TRBJ2-1, with 10 nucleotides matching TRBD2. Germline values: CDR1 LNHNV, CDR2 YYDKDF (reference sequence). The CDR3 sequence is 18 residues long. V shed 5 bases and J 3 bases; nucleotides not matched to a gene: 13. The CDR3 bases are TGTGCCACCAGCGAACGTCCAGGCCTAGCGGGGGACTACAATGAGCAGTTCTTC. Its translation: CATSERPGLAGDYNEQFF.

The chain has TRBV14 and TRBJ2-3; no clear D gene. There are 14 residues in the CDR3. The germline V gene encodes CDR1 SGHDN and CDR2 FVKESK. V was pared by 1 base and J by 0 bases, with 5 bases between. The CDR3 here is CASSQAFSTDTQYF. The CDR3 region has the DNA TGTGCCAGCAGCCAAGCGTTCAGCACAGATACGCAGTATTTT.

This chain links TRBV14 with TRBJ1-5, with D possibly matching TRBD1 (6 bases). CDR3 length: 15 residues. V lost 4 bases, J lost 5 bases, and 15 bases lay in between. The germline CDR1 and CDR2 sequences are SGHDN and FVKESK. The CDR3 nucleotides read TGTGCCAGCAGCCGGTGCCGGGACACTGATCAGCCCCAGCATTTT. Translated, it gives CASSRCRDTDQPQHF.

The rearrangement joins TRBV5-4 to TRBJ2-1; 10 nucleotides agree with TRBD1. Germline CDR1 reads SGHNT; CDR2 reads YYREEE (reference sequence). The length of the CDR3 is 16 residues. With 0 bases clipped from V and 7 bases from J, the junction kept 7 bases outside the gene matches. This CDR3 is CASSLGRDRGNNEQFF. CDR3 DNA: TGTGCCAGCAGCTTGGGTCGGGACAGGGGTAATAATGAGCAGTTCTTC.

This clone came up a few times. V and J are TRBV9 and TRBJ2-5, with 10 bases that match TRBD1. This CDR3 region has 16 residues. V shed 3 bases and J 4 bases; nucleotides not matched to a gene: 9. The germline V gene has CDR1 SGDLS and CDR2 YYNGEE. The CDR3 region is CASSAVPGQGTETQYF. CDR3 DNA sequence: TGTGCCAGCAGCGCCGTACCGGGACAGGGGACAGAGACCCAGTACTTC.

The rearrangement joins TRBV27 to TRBJ1-1; the match to TRBD1 covers 7 bases. V was clipped by 6 bases and J by 4 bases; unmatched bases: 8. The CDR3 runs 14 residues. Looked up from germline, CDR1 is MNHEY and CDR2 is SMNVEV (reference sequence). The CDR3 region has the DNA TGTGCCAGCAGATACCTTGCAGGGGGCACTGAAGCTTTCTTT. The encoded protein is CASRYLAGGTEAFF.

The gene calls are TRBV5-6 and TRBJ2-7; D gene ambiguous. Germline CDR1 and CDR2: SGHDT and YYEEEE. Trimming took 0 bases from V and 6 from J, leaving 4 bases between them. This CDR3 contains 11 residues. The CDR3: CASSLAGEQYF. DNA of the CDR3: TGTGCCAGCAGCTTGGCCGGCGAGCAGTACTTC.

The genes are TRBV3-1 (or the pseudogene TRBV3-2) and TRBJ2-1; 8 positions match TRBD2. V lost 4 bases to trimming and J lost 8 bases; unmatched junction nucleotides: 10. CDR3 length equals 15 residues. Per germline, CDR1 LGHDT and CDR2 YNNKEL (reference sequence). The CDR3 nucleotides read TGTGCCAGCAGCCCCCCGGGGCGGGAGGAGGATGAGCAGTTCTTC. This codes for CASSPPGREEDEQFF.

This chain connects TRBV6-5 to TRBJ1-5; D is possibly TRBD1 (5 bases). Germline V gene sequence: CDR1 MNHEY, CDR2 SVGAGI. V lost 8 bases and J 3 bases, leaving 14 bases between the germline ends. CDR3 length: 14 amino acids. The CDR3 spells CASAVQGDNQPQHF. Written as DNA, the CDR3 is TGTGCCAGCGCGGTGCAGGGCGACAATCAGCCCCAGCATTTT.

The CDR3 sequence is CASSSPGLAGGYNEQFF. CDR3 sequence (DNA): TGTGCCAGCAGTTCCCCTGGACTAGCGGGGGGGTACAATGAGCAGTTCTTC. The chain joins TRBV27 to TRBJ2-1; 15 bases map to TRBD2. The CDR3 consists of 17 residues. V trimming: 4 bases; J trimming: 4 bases; junction bases outside the gene matches: 5. The V gene's germline CDR1 is MNHEY and CDR2 SMNVEV (reference sequence).

V and J are TRBV27 and TRBJ2-3; 11 bases map to TRBD2. After removal of 6 bases from V and 2 bases from J, the junction contained 16 bases not matched to a gene. The CDR3 has 19 residues. Germline values: CDR1 MNHEY, CDR2 SMNVEV (reference sequence). CDR3 DNA sequence: TGTGCCAGCAGCTCCCGCCTAGCGGGAGGAACCTACAACACAGATACGCAGTATTTT. Translating gives CASSSRLAGGTYNTDTQYF.